This T cell receptor beta chain came from a study of blood T cell repertoires in COVID-19. As handled by the study authors: Amplification with reference gene primers provided the estimates of nucleated cell counts. Profiled with immunoSEQ multiplex PCR; TCRdb holds only in-frame clones, not every one. V and J calls and clone size are copied from that table; D and trimming were computed from the DNA. The sample lists fewer than 450,000 clones, approximately 90% occurring once. The germline V gene has CDR1 SGHNT and CDR2 YYREEE (reference sequence). Deletions cut 6 bases from V and 5 bases from J, with 12 bases between. The CDR3 has 14 residues.

The specimen sequenced was PBMCs or T cells enriched from blood (not recorded which). The rearrangement joins TRBV5-4 to TRBJ1-6; a weak D match, TRBD1 (5 bases). This TCR was recovered from a young woman who had recovered from COVID-19. The CDR3 nucleotides are TGTGCCAGCACCCCTGGGGCTGATAATTCACCCCTCCACTTT. Its translation is CASTPGADNSPLHF. The full variable domain, its missing parts supplied by reference TRBV5-4 and TRBJ1-6, is ETGVTQSPTHLIKTRGQQVTLRCSSQSGHNTVSWYQQALGQGPQFIFQYYREEENGRGNFPPRFSGLQFPNYSSELNVNALELDDSALYLCASTPGADNSPLHFGNGTRLTVT.